The 8 T cell receptor beta chains below were found in one sample sequenced in a study of cytomegalovirus exposure and HLA in healthy donors. 13 Jbeta primers and 60 Vbeta primers were used for the PCR. The method was immunoSEQ multiplex PCR; TCRdb's version includes in-frame clones alone and lacks a portion of them. This sample's clone table lists 150,000 to 200,000 clones. Sequencing was done on a sample of PBMCs. The receptors shown here come from a boy aged 10-17 years in good health and CMV-seronegative.

V gene TRBV7-6 combines with J gene TRBJ2-1; 8 nucleotides line up with TRBD1. V trimming: 2 bases; J trimming: 4 bases; junction bases outside the gene matches: 7. Germline V gene lookup returns CDR1 SGHVS and CDR2 FNYEAQ. The CDR3 contains 16 residues. Here the CDR3 DNA reads TGTGCCAGCAGCTTACGGCAGGGGGCCCCTTACAATGAGCAGTTCTTC. It codes for CASSLRQGAPYNEQFF.

The chain links TRBV19 to TRBJ2-2; TRBD2 matches 8 bases. The junction had 8 bases not matched to a gene; V was cut back by 9 bases and J by 5 bases. The CDR3 contains 14 residues. Germline V gene sequence: CDR1 LNHDA, CDR2 SQIVND (reference sequence). In nucleotides, the CDR3 is TGTGCCAGCAATAGCGGGGTTGTAACCGGGGAGCTGTTTTTT. Encoded protein: CASNSGVVTGELFF.

The J gene is TRBJ1-2, the V gene TRBV4-2; D is perhaps TRBD1 (5 bases). CDR1 and CDR2 (germline): LGHNA, YNFKEQ. Deletions cut 2 bases from V and 4 bases from J, with 11 bases between. CDR3 size: 14 residues. The CDR3 loop reads CASSQITGPYGYTF. The CDR3 DNA is TGTGCCAGCAGCCAAATTACAGGTCCCTATGGCTACACCTTC.

With respect to this clone: Germline and junction disagree at one end, which may indicate a read error. The chain has TRBV6-6 and TRBJ2-3, with TRBD2 matching 7 bases. This CDR3 comprises 14 residues. The V gene's germline CDR1 is MNHNY and CDR2 SVGAGI (reference sequence). CDR3 amino acids: CARSYAGVTDTQYF. CDR3 coding DNA: TGTGCCAGGAGTTACGCGGGGGTCACAGATACGCAGTATTTT.

The J gene is TRBJ2-1, the V gene TRBV4-1, with 8 nucleotides matching TRBD2. The CDR3 has 15 residues. The V and J ends lost 1 base and 5 bases, in that order; junction bases with no gene match: 4. The germline gives CDR1 MGHRA, CDR2 YSYEKL. CDR3 protein: CASSQGPAGDNEQFF. DNA of the CDR3: TGCGCCAGCAGCCAAGGGCCAGCGGGGGACAATGAGCAGTTCTTC.

The chain employs TRBV11-2 and TRBJ1-4, with 9 bases that match TRBD1. The V segment lost 6 bases and the J segment 1 base; nucleotides outside the gene matches: 12. This CDR3 contains 18 residues. Germline V lookup: CDR1 SGHAT, CDR2 FQNNGV. The CDR3 DNA follows: TGTGCCAGCAGGCGACCGGGACAGGGTTTGAAAACTAATGAAAAACTGTTTTTT. Its protein is CASRRPGQGLKTNEKLFF.

The V and J genes are TRBV19 and TRBJ2-1; TRBD2 agrees at 11 bases. Trimming removed 6 bases from V and 1 base from J; junction bases left unmatched: 11. Per germline, CDR1 LNHDA and CDR2 SQIVND (reference sequence). The CDR3 consists of 18 residues. In DNA, the CDR3 is TGTGCCAGTAGCCTACTAGCGGGGGATCCAAAGTCCTACAATGAGCAGTTCTTC. Residues: CASSLLAGDPKSYNEQFF.

The rearrangement uses TRBV27 and TRBJ2-1; 10 bases fit TRBD2. V shed 1 base, J shed 8 bases, and the junction held 2 bases outside the gene matches. The CDR3 has 14 residues. Per the germline V gene, CDR1 is MNHEY and CDR2 is SMNVEV (reference sequence). The CDR3 region is CASSLLAGGDEQFF. DNA for the CDR3: TGTGCCAGCAGTTTATTAGCGGGGGGCGATGAGCAGTTCTTC.